One and the same sample provided the 4 T cell receptor beta chains below, sequenced in a study of cytomegalovirus exposure and HLA in healthy donors. The study ran its PCR with 60 Vbeta and 13 Jbeta primers. Profiled with immunoSEQ multiplex PCR; TCRdb holds only in-frame clones, not every one. This table has over 150,000 clones, 65% to 85% appearing once. Source material: PBMCs. The source of these receptors is a woman aged 45-59 years in good health and CMV-seropositive.

The rearrangement uses TRBV18 and TRBJ2-1; TRBD2 might be the D (5 bases). This CDR3 has 16 residues. Trimming left V 6 bases short and J 0 bases short, with 15 bases between. Germline V gives CDR1 KGHSH, CDR2 LQKENI. CDR3 nucleotide sequence: TGTGCCAGCTCCCACCCCTCTGCGGGCTCCTACAATGAGCAGTTCTTC. This encodes CASSHPSAGSYNEQFF.

This chain links TRBV6-5 with TRBJ2-7; the match to TRBD2 covers 7 bases. With 5 bases clipped from V and 5 bases from J, the junction kept 12 bases outside the gene matches. The germline CDR1 and CDR2 sequences are MNHEY and SVGAGI. The CDR3 contains 15 residues. CDR3 nucleotide sequence: TGTGCCAGCAGTGCGCTAGCGGTCTCAGGACACGAGCAGTACTTC. Translation gives CASSALAVSGHEQYF.

The chain uses TRBV5-5 and TRBJ2-7, with D unclear. V was clipped by 0 bases and J by 3 bases, with 10 bases between them. The germline CDR1 and CDR2 sequences are SGHKS and YYEKEE (reference sequence). The CDR3 consists of 14 residues. The CDR3 region has the DNA TGTGCCAGCAGCTTGGGAGCCTTAAACTACGAGCAGTACTTC. This gives the protein CASSLGALNYEQYF.

This chain links TRBV6-6 with TRBJ2-7; 7 nucleotides align to TRBD2. J gave up 1 base and V 5 bases, and 5 bases lay outside the gene matches. Germline V lookup: CDR1 MNHNY, CDR2 SVGAGI (reference sequence). The CDR3 is made up of 14 amino acids. CDR3 DNA: TGTGCCAGCAGTCGGACTAGTGGGTCCTACGAGCAGTACTTC. It codes for CASSRTSGSYEQYF.